This TCR beta chain was captured in a study of blood T cell repertoires in COVID-19. Across the study: Sites in the United States, Italy and Spain provided acute and convalescent COVID-19 samples.

Germline loops: CDR1 SGHAT, CDR2 FQNNGV. The CDR3 contains 16 residues. The junction had 13 bases not matched to a gene; V was cut back by 4 bases and J by 6 bases. Authors' methods: By means of reference gene primer amplification, nucleated cell counts were estimated. Here immunoSEQ multiplex PCR was the method, and the copy in TCRdb shows in-frame clones only, minus some. The V and J calls and clone size were taken over from that table, and D and trimming were inferred from the DNA. Found here are 95,000 to 150,000 clones, over 80% of them singletons; the top ten hold roughly 30%. Sequenced material: peripheral blood. The clonotype was recovered from a woman aged 70 to 79 with acute or convalescent COVID-19. The gene calls are TRBV11-2 and TRBJ2-7; 9 bases agree with TRBD1. This chain's CDR3 is CASSYRWGQGRREQYF. Written as DNA, the CDR3 is TGTGCCAGCAGCTACCGTTGGGGACAGGGACGACGCGAGCAGTACTTC.